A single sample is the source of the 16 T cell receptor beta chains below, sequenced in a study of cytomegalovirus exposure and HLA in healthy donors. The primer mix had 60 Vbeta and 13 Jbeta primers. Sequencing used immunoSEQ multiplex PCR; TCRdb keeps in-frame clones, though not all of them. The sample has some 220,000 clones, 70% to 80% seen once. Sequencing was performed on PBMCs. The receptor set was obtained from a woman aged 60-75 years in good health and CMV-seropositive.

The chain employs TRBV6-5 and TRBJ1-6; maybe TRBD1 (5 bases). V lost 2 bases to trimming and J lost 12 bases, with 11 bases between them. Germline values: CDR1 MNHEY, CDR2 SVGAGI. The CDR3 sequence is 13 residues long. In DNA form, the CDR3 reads TGTGCCAGCAGTTACCGACCCAGGGAACCCCTCCACTTT. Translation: CASSYRPREPLHF.

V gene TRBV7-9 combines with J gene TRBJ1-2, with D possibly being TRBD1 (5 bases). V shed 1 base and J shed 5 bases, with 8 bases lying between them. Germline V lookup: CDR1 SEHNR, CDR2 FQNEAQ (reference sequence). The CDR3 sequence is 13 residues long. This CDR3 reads CASSLEGKYGYTF. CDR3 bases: TGTGCCAGCAGCTTAGAGGGGAAATATGGCTACACCTTC.

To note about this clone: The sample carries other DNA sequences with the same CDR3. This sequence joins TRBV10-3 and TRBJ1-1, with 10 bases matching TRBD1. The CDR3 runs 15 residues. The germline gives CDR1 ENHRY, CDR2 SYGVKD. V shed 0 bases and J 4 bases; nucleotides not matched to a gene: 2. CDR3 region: CAISESRTGGTEAFF. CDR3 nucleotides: TGTGCCATCAGTGAGTCGCGGACAGGGGGCACTGAAGCTTTCTTT.

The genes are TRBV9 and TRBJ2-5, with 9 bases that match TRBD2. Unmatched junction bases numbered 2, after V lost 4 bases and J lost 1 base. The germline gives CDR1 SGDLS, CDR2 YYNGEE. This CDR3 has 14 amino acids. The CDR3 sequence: CASSSSGTQETQYF. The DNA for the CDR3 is TGTGCCAGCAGCTCTAGCGGGACCCAAGAGACCCAGTACTTC.

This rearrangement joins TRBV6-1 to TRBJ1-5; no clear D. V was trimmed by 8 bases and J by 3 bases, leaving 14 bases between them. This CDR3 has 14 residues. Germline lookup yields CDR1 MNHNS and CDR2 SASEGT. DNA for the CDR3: TGTGCCAGCCATCTGGCAACCCACAATCAGCCCCAGCATTTT. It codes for CASHLATHNQPQHF.

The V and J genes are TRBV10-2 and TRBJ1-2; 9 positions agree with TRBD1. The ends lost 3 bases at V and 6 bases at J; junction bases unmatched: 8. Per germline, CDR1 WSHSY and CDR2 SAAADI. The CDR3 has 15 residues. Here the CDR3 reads CASSDYFRTGDGYTF. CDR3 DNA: TGCGCCAGCAGTGATTATTTTAGGACAGGGGATGGCTACACCTTC.

CDR3 amino acids: CASSETGNEQFF. The CDR3 nucleotides read TGTGCCAGCAGCGAGACAGGGAACGAGCAGTTCTTC. V usage is TRBV7-2 and J usage is TRBJ2-1; 7 bases align to TRBD1. Germline trimming cut 5 bases from V and 10 bases from J; bases unmatched to any gene: 5. CDR1 and CDR2 from the germline V gene are SGHTA and FQGNSA. This CDR3 has 12 amino acids.

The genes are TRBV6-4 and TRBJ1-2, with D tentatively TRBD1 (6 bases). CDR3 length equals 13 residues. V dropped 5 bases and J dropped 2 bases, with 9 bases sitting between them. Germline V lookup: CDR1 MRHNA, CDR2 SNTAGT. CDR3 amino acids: CASSPDRNYGYTF. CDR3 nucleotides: TGTGCCAGCAGTCCGGACAGAAACTATGGCTACACCTTC.

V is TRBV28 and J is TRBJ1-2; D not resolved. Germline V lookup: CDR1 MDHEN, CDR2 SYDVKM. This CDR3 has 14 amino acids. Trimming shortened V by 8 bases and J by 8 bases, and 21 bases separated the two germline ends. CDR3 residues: CASFLGPEYRGYTF. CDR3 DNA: TGTGCCAGCTTTTTGGGCCCCGAGTATAGGGGCTACACCTTC.

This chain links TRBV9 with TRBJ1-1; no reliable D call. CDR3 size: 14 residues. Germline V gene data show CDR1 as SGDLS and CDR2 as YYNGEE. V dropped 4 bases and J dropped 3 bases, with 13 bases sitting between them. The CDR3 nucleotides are TGTGCCAGCAGCTTTCGGGGTAGCGACACTGAAGCTTTCTTT. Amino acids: CASSFRGSDTEAFF.

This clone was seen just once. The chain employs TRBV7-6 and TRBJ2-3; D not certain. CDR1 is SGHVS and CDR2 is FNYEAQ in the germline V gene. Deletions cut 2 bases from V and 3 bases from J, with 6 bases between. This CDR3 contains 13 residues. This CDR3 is CASSLIETDTQYF. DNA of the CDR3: TGTGCCAGCAGCTTAATTGAGACAGATACGCAGTATTTT.

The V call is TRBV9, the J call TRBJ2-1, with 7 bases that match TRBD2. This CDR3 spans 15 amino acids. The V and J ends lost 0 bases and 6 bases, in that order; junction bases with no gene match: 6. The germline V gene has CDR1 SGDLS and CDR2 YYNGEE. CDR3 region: CASSVARWGGNEQFF. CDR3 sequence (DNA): TGTGCCAGCAGCGTAGCACGGTGGGGGGGCAATGAGCAGTTCTTC.

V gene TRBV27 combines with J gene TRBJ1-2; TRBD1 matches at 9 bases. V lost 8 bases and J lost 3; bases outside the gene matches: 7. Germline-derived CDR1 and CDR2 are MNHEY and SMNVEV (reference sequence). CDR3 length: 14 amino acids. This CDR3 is CASGRDREHYGYTF. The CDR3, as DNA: TGTGCCAGCGGCCGGGACAGGGAGCACTATGGCTACACCTTC.

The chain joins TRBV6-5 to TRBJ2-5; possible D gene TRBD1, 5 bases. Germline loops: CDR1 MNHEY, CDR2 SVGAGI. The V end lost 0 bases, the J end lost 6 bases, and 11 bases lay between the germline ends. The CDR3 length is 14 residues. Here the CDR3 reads CASSYSPGQKTQYF. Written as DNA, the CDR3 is TGTGCCAGCAGTTACTCGCCAGGGCAGAAGACCCAGTACTTC.

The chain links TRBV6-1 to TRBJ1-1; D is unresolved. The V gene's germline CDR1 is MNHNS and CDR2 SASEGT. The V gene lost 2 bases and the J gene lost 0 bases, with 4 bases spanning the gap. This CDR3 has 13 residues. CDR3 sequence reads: CASSETVNTEAFF. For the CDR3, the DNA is TGTGCCAGCAGTGAAACGGTGAACACTGAAGCTTTCTTT.

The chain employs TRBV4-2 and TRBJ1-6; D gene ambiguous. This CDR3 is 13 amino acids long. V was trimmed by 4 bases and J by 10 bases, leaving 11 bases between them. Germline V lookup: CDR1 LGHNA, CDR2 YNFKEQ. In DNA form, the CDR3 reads TGTGCCAGCAGCCCTAGAATCGGGTCACCCCTCCACTTT. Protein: CASSPRIGSPLHF.